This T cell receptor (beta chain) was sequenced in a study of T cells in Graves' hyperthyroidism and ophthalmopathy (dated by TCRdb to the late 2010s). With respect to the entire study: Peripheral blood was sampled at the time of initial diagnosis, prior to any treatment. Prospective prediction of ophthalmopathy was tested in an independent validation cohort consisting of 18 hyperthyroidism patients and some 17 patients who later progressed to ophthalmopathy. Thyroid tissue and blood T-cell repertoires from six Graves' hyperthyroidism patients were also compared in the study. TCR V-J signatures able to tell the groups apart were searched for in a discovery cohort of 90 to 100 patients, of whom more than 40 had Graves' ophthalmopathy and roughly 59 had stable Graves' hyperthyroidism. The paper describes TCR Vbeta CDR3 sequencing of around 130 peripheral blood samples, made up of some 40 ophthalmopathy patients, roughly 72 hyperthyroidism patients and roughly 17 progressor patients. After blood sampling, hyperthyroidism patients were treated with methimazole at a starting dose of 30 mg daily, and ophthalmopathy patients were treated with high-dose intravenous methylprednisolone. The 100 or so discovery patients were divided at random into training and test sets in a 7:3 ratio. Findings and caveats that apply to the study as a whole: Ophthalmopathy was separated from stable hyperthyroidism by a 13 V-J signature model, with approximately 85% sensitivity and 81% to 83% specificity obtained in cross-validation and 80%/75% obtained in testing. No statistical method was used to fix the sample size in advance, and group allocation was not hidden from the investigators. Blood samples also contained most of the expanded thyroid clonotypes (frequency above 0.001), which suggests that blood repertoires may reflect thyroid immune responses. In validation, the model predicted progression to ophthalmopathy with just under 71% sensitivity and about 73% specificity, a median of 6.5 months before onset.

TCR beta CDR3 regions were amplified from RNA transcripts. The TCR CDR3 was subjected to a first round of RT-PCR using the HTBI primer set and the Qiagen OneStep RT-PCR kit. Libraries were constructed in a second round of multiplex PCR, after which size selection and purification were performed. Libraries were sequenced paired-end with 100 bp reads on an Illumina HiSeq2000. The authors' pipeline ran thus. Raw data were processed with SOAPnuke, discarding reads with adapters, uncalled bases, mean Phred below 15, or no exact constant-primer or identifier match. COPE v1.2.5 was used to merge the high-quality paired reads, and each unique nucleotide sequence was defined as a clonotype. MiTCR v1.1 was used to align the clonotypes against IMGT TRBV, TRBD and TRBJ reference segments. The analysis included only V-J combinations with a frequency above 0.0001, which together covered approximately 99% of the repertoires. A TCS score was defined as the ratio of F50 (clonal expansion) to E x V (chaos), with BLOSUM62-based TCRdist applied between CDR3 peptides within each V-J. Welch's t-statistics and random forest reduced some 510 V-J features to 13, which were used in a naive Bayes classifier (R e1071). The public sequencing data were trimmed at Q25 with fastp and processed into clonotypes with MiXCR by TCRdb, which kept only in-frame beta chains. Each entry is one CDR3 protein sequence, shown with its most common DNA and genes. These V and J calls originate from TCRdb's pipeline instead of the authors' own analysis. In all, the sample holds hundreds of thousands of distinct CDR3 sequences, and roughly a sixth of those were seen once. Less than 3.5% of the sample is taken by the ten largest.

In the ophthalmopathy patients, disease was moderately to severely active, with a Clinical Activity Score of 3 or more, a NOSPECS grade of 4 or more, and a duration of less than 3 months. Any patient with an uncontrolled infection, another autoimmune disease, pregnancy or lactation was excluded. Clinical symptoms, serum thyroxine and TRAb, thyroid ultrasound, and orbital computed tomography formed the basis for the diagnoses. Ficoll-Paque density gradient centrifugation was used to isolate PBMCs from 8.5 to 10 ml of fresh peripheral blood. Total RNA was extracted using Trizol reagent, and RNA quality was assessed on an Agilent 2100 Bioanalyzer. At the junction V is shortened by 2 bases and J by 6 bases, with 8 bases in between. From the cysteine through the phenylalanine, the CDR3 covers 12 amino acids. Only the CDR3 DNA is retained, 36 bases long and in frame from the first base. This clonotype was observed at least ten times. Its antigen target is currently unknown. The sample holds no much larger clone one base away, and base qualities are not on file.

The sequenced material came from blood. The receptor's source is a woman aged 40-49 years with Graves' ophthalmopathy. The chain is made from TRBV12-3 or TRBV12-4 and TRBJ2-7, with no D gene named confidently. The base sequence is TGTGCCAGCAGTTTACAGCCCGGCGAGCAGTACTTC. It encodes CASSLQPGEQYF.